This T cell receptor beta chain is drawn from a study of OX40 agonist ivuxolimab in advanced cancers. In the study overall: Every 2 weeks, patients got intravenous ivuxolimab at one of six dose levels (0.01-10 mg/kg). Findings and caveats of the study: Low normalized T-cell clonal expansion also characterized some of the nonresponders.

Using immunoSEQ multiplex PCR, the repertoire was profiled, and TCRdb retains in-frame clones only, with some absent. The sample holds 65,000 to 90,000 clones; roughly 84% are singletons and the top ten take around 2.7%. Trimming removed 3 bases from V and 3 bases from J, with 0 bases in between. Germline values: CDR1 SQVTM, CDR2 ANQGSEA. The CDR3 covers 10 residues. For this clone: Its antigen is unknown.

This chain links TRBV29-1 with TRBJ1-3; D not certain. The sequence was obtained from an adult with an advanced solid tumor such as melanoma, head and neck, liver or kidney cancer. The input for sequencing was CD4+ or CD8+ T cells sorted from blood, taken in a trial of the OX40 agonist ivuxolimab. CDR3 DNA sequence: TGCAGCGTTGATGGAAACACCATATATTTT. Its protein product is CSVDGNTIYF.